This TCR beta chain derives from a study of T cell repertoires in cytomegalovirus infection. Turning to the study itself: HLA-B-restricted CMV epitopes that are well studied were used alongside recently identified HLA-C-restricted ones. A matching HLA type, together with CMV infection, was signaled by public TCR beta signatures. General study findings and limits: Ex vivo, HLA-C-restricted CMV-specific TCR beta clonotypes prevailed over the rest of the response.

There are many counts of this clonotype. Its specificity is unknown. TCRdb analysed the reads with MiXCR anew, one entry per CDR3 protein. The sample lists about 920,000 distinct CDR3 sequences, around 30% seen once, with over 11% in the top ten. CDR3 length: 16 residues. V was cut by 4 bases and J by 2 bases, with 15 bases left in between. Germline V lookup: CDR1 MNHNY, CDR2 SVGAGI (reference sequence). The receptor was derived from a human donor in good health (CMV status not recorded). Some clones in this sample may be carry-over from other donors' samples. The genes are TRBV6-6 and TRBJ2-1; no firm D call. The sequencing used cultured CD8+ T cells from PBMCs, collected from culture after CMV antigen stimulation. The CDR3: CASSFRIKRPYNEQFF. The CDR3 bases are TGTGCCAGCAGTTTCCGGATCAAGAGACCCTACAATGAGCAGTTCTTC.